This is a list of T cell receptor beta chains from one sample in a study of cytomegalovirus exposure and HLA in healthy donors. The assay was immunoSEQ multiplex PCR, and TCRdb's table has in-frame clones only and misses some. The sample holds about 200,000 clones, 80% to 90% seen once. Sequencing used PBMCs. These receptors came from a woman younger than 45 in good health and CMV-seronegative. Each CDR3 is given with its conserved first and last residue. The D gene is left open where the match is weak. Size tells how often a clone was seen (once, few, many) or the class of an expanded clone, and some rows leave it out.

V gene	clone size	D gene	J gene	CDR3 protein	CDR3 DNA
TRBV7-9	once	TRBD2	TRBJ2-5	CASSFYPGGETQYF	TGTGCCAGCAGCTTTTATCCGGGAGGGGAGACCCAGTACTTC
TRBV4-1	.	.	TRBJ2-7	CASSHLSGTSLLEQYF	TGCGCCAGCAGCCATCTTTCCGGGACATCCCTCCTTGAGCAGTACTTC
TRBV7-2	once	.	TRBJ1-4	CASSSRARRSGEKLFF	TGTGCCAGCAGCTCCCGGGCCCGACGAAGCGGTGAAAAACTGTTTTTT
TRBV6-6	.	TRBD1	TRBJ1-5	CASSPGQGYQPQHF	TGTGCCAGCAGTCCGGGACAGGGTTATCAGCCCCAGCATTTT
TRBV5-4	.	.	TRBJ2-1	CASSLSGTYNEQFF	TGTGCCAGCAGCTTAAGCGGAACCTACAATGAGCAGTTCTTC
TRBV9	.	.	TRBJ2-1	CASSVGLADEQFF	TGTGCCAGCAGCGTAGGGCTAGCCGACGAGCAGTTCTTC
TRBV5-6	.	TRBD1	TRBJ2-4	CASSIQGGGLVKNIQYF	TGTGCCAGCAGCATTCAAGGGGGCGGCTTAGTCAAAAACATTCAGTACTTC
TRBV4-1	.	.	TRBJ2-2	CASSHGNTGELFF	TGCGCCAGCAGCCACGGGAACACCGGGGAGCTGTTTTTT
TRBV6-5	.	.	TRBJ2-2	CASSFRLLSRTGELFF	TGTGCCAGCAGTTTCAGACTTCTTTCTCGGACCGGGGAGCTGTTTTTT
TRBV19	.	TRBD1	TRBJ2-7	CASSLPGQGVSEQYF	TGTGCCAGTAGTTTACCCGGACAGGGGGTAAGTGAGCAGTACTTC
TRBV9	.	TRBD1	TRBJ2-7	CASSVDHGQVEQYF	TGTGCCAGCAGCGTAGACCATGGACAGGTCGAGCAGTACTTC
TRBV5-1	.	TRBD1	TRBJ2-1	CASSGTGGSYNEQFF	TGCGCCAGCAGCGGGACAGGGGGCTCCTACAATGAGCAGTTCTTC
TRBV19	few	.	TRBJ2-7	CASSKSGATRYEQYF	TGTGCCAGTAGTAAATCAGGGGCCACTCGATACGAGCAGTACTTC
TRBV18	.	.	TRBJ2-1	CASSPGLASSYNEQFF	TGTGCCAGCTCACCAGGGCTAGCGAGCTCCTACAATGAGCAGTTCTTC
TRBV28	.	TRBD1	TRBJ1-2	CASRRDRGRYGYTF	TGTGCCAGCAGACGGGACAGGGGGAGGTATGGCTACACCTTC
TRBV5-6	once	TRBD1	TRBJ2-1	CASSTIGTGTLNEQFF	TGTGCCAGCAGCACCATCGGGACAGGGACTCTCAATGAGCAGTTCTTC
TRBV5-1	.	TRBD1	TRBJ2-1	CASSPDRADNEQFF	TGCGCCAGCAGCCCGGACAGGGCCGACAATGAGCAGTTCTTC
TRBV15	few	TRBD1	TRBJ2-7	CATSRTGGVYEQYF	TGTGCCACCAGCAGGACAGGGGGGGTGTACGAGCAGTACTTC
TRBV15	.	TRBD2	TRBJ2-1	CATSRDRVAGTSGRSSYNEQFF	TGTGCCACCAGCAGAGATAGAGTGGCCGGGACTAGCGGGAGGAGCTCCTACAATGAGCAGTTCTTC
TRBV19	.	TRBD1	TRBJ2-7	CASSPQGQPYEQYF	TGTGCCAGTAGTCCCCAGGGACAGCCCTACGAGCAGTACTTC
TRBV2	.	TRBD1	TRBJ2-2	CASRDLTGASNTGELFF	TGTGCCAGCAGAGATCTCACAGGGGCCTCGAACACCGGGGAGCTGTTTTTT
TRBV25-1	.	.	TRBJ2-6	CASGPTGANVLTF	TGTGCCAGCGGCCCGACAGGGGCCAACGTCCTGACTTTC
TRBV9	.	TRBD1	TRBJ1-2	CASSVRDSDGYTF	TGTGCCAGCAGCGTCCGGGACAGCGATGGCTACACCTTC
TRBV19	.	.	TRBJ1-4	CASSLNLDVGEKLFF	TGTGCCAGTAGTCTAAACCTAGATGTAGGTGAAAAACTGTTTTTT
TRBV7-9	.	TRBD2	TRBJ2-7	CASSPTGGSYEQYF	TGTGCCAGCAGCCCAACGGGGGGGAGCTACGAGCAGTACTTC
TRBV4-1	once	.	TRBJ1-2	CASSPSGLGGGYTF	TGCGCCAGCAGCCCGTCAGGCCTCGGCGGGGGCTACACCTTC
TRBV5-4	few	TRBD2	TRBJ2-7	CASSLRGLAMDYEQYF	TGTGCCAGCAGCTTGAGGGGACTAGCGATGGACTACGAGCAGTACTTC
TRBV6-5	few	.	TRBJ2-3	CASSDSDSPDTQYF	TGTGCCAGCAGCGATTCTGACTCTCCAGATACGCAGTATTTT
TRBV29-1	.	TRBD1	TRBJ1-5	CSVGGGTGDQPQHF	TGCAGCGTAGGGGGGGGGACAGGGGACCAGCCCCAGCATTTT
TRBV5-1	.	.	TRBJ2-1	CASSLALPGTPGHEQFF	TGCGCCAGCAGCTTGGCTTTACCGGGGACTCCCGGACATGAGCAGTTCTTC
TRBV28	few	.	TRBJ1-5	CASSLGEEVQPQHF	TGTGCCAGCAGTTTAGGGGAGGAGGTTCAGCCCCAGCATTTT
TRBV10-3	.	.	TRBJ2-3	CAISTRGSTDTQYF	TGTGCCATCAGCACCCGAGGAAGCACAGATACGCAGTATTTT
TRBV6-1	.	TRBD2	TRBJ2-5	CASTTGLAGGETQYF	TGTGCCAGCACCACGGGACTAGCGGGAGGAGAGACCCAGTACTTC
TRBV2	.	TRBD1	TRBJ2-5	CASKGQMSQETQYF	TGTGCCAGCAAGGGACAGATGAGCCAAGAGACCCAGTACTTC
TRBV2	few	TRBD2	TRBJ2-3	CASSDLSGGAGTDTQYF	TGTGCCAGCAGTGACCTTAGCGGGGGGGCCGGGACAGATACGCAGTATTTT
TRBV6-6	few	.	TRBJ2-1	CASRQGYNEQFF	TGTGCCAGCAGACAGGGTTACAATGAGCAGTTCTTC
TRBV4-1	.	TRBD1	TRBJ2-7	CASSLGQGPYEQYF	TGCGCCAGCAGCCTGGGACAGGGACCCTACGAGCAGTACTTC
TRBV27	.	.	TRBJ1-6	CASSSPPQRGRSPLHF	TGTGCCAGCAGTTCCCCTCCCCAGCGCGGAAGGTCACCCCTCCACTTT
TRBV5-1	few	.	TRBJ2-1	CASSFGGAHEQFF	TGCGCCAGCAGCTTTGGGGGGGCCCATGAGCAGTTCTTC
TRBV28	.	.	TRBJ2-5	CASSNPRETQYF	TGTGCCAGCAGTAATCCGCGGGAGACCCAGTACTTC
TRBV11-3	.	TRBD2	TRBJ2-7	CASSPYQSGRTYEQYF	TGTGCCAGCAGCCCATACCAGAGCGGGAGAACCTACGAGCAGTACTTC
TRBV2	.	TRBD2	TRBJ2-3	CASLERESDTQYF	TGTGCCAGTCTAGAGCGGGAGTCAGATACGCAGTATTTT
TRBV21-1	once	.	TRBJ2-2	CASSKRRRGAGELFF	TGTGCCAGCAGCAAGCGCCGGCGCGGGGCCGGGGAGCTGTTTTTT
TRBV11-2	.	TRBD1	TRBJ2-7	CASSSTKGRDSSYEQYF	TGTGCCAGCAGCTCAACTAAGGGTCGGGACAGCTCCTACGAGCAGTACTTC
TRBV2	.	TRBD2	TRBJ2-1	CASSDPRGGRNEQFF	TGTGCCAGCAGTGACCCGCGGGGGGGCCGCAATGAGCAGTTCTTC
TRBV2	.	.	TRBJ2-1	CASSENYYNEQFF	TGTGCCAGCAGTGAAAATTACTACAATGAGCAGTTCTTC